These T cell receptor beta chains were read from a single sample in a study of molecular identifiers for immune sequencing clone quantification. TCRdb reanalysed the PCR reads using MiXCR and keeps one entry per CDR3 protein. The sample contains more than 300,000 distinct CDR3 sequences, 20% to 25% of which appear only once. The sample was naive CD8+ T cells from blood, with Jurkat cell RNA spiked in. These receptors came from a human donor in good health. Some libraries in this study had Jurkat cell RNA spiked in. The CDR3 runs from the conserved cysteine through the conserved F or W. Fields, in order: CDR3 length, V gene, CDR3 protein.

>17|TRBV9
CASSAQNEPGQGAEAFF
>15|TRBV20-1
CSATSQERVTETQYF
>15|TRBV7-2
CASSLDRTSGDTQYF
>16|TRBV20-1
CSARDQAGGPQETQYF
>18|TRBV4-3
CASSQEVSVTGINTEAFF
>17|TRBV12-5
CASGSPTKAGAIETQYF
>16|TRBV7-9
CASSLARGLRTYEQYF
>15|TRBV6-6
CASSYSDRSTYEQYF
>18|TRBV7-9
CASSGILLLPISGNTIYF
>15|TRBV4-3
CASSQDLGAGDTQYF
>16|TRBV21-1
CASSKDPRQVSYEQYF
>14|TRBV30
CAWRPADRSPEAFF
>16|TRBV2
CASSLTVEVGNQPQHF
>17|TRBV3-1
CASSQAAAKLAKNIQYF
>16|TRBV7-9
CASSPPRGTGNEKLFF
>14|TRBV20-1
CSAVAWDSNTEAFF
>15|TRBV7-9
CASSSLSGGAQTQYF
>16|TRBV3-1
CASSQDSGFSTDTQYF
>14|TRBV6-1
CASSEAGSSYEQYF
>14|TRBV20-1
CSAPLAGLSNEQFF
>14|TRBV14
CASSQATRFYGYTF
>15|TRBV12-3/TRBV12-4
CASSLAPGQVETQYF
>17|TRBV7-9
CASSLAGTGGLNTEAFF
>14|TRBV6-2/TRBV6-3
CVSRTRDINYGYTF
>13|TRBV30
CAWGVGHTTEAFF
>16|TRBV27
CASSLSSAGSVDTQYF
>16|TRBV4-3
CASSQGAGTSGYEQYF
>14|TRBV27
CASSLRGDGYEQYF
>15|TRBV7-8
CASSLAGGAFDTQYF
>20|TRBV7-2
CASSLGLAGGPLSSYNEQFF
>16|TRBV13
CASSLSGRTNQETQYF
>14|TRBV4-3
CASSLGQGAETQYF
>15|TRBV4-3
CASSQDVRGAYEQYF
>13|TRBV14
CASSQELDNEQFF
>18|TRBV12-3/TRBV12-4
CASSLLEGGSTGANVLTF
>15|TRBV19
CASSDLTGPKNIQYF
>16|TRBV19
CASSPAGTGITGELFF